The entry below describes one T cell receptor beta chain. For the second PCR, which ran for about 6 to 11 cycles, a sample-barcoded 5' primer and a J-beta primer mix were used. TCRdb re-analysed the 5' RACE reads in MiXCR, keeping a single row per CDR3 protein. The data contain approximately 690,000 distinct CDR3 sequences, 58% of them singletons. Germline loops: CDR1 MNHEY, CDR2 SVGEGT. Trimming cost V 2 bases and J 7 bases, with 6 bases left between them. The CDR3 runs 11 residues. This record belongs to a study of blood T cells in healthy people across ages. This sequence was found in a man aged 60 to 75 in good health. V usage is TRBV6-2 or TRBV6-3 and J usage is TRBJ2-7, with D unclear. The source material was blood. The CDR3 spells CASSYRREQYF. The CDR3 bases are TGTGCCAGCAGTTACCGGCGAGAGCAGTACTTC.